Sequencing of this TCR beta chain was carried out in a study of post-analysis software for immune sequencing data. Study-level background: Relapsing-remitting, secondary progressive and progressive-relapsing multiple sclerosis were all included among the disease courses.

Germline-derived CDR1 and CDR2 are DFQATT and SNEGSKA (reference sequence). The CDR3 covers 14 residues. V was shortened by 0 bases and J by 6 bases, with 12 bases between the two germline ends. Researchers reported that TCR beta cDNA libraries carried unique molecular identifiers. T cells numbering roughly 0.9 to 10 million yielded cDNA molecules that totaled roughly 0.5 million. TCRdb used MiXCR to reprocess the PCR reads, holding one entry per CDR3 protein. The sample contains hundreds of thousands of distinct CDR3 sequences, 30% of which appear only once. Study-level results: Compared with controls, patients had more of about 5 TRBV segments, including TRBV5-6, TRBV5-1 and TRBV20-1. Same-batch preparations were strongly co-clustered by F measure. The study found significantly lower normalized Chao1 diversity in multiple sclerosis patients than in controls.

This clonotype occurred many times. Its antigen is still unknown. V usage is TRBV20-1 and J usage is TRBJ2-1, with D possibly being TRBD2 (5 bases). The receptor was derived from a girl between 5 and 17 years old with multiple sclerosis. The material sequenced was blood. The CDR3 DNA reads TGCAGTGCTAGAGATTTCCGGGGAAGCAATGAGCAGTTCTTC. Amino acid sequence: CSARDFRGSNEQFF.